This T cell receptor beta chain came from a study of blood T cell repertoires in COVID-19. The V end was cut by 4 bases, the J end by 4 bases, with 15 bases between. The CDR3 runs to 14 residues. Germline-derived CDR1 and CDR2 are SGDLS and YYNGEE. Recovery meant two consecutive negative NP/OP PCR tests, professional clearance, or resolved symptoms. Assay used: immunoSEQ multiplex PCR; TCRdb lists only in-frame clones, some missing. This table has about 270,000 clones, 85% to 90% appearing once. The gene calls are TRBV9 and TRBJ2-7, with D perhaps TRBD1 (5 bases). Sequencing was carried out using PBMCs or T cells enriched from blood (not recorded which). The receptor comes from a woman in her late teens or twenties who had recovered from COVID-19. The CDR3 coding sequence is TGTGCCAGCAGCCTAAACTACCAGGGTTACGAGCAGTACTTC. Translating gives CASSLNYQGYEQYF.